The clone carrying this T cell receptor (beta chain) showed up just a few times. A single record per CDR3 protein comes from TCRdb applying MiXCR to the 5' RACE reads. The profile shows 300,000 to 400,000 distinct CDR3 sequences, more than 5.5% of them singletons. The data were obtained in a study of T cells after yellow fever vaccination. The V gene end was trimmed by 3 bases and the J gene end by 4 bases; junction bases not matched to a gene: 16. CDR1 and CDR2 (germline): SGHNT, YYREEE (reference sequence). The CDR3 covers 18 residues. The chain carries TRBV5-4 and TRBJ2-4, with 7 bases fitting TRBD2. The source was PBMCs, collected 5 days after the yellow fever booster vaccination. This sequence was found in a man younger than 45 who received the YFV17D yellow fever vaccine. CDR3 in DNA: TGTGCCAGCAGCTCCTCACCTGGGAGCGGGGCACGGAAAAACATTCAGTACTTC. Translation gives CASSSSPGSGARKNIQYF.